This T cell receptor beta chain was obtained from a study of blood T cell repertoires in COVID-19. About the research overall: T cells, B-cell-depleted T cells, or PBMCs provided the cDNA or gDNA that served as material.

The CDR3 length is 14 residues. Authors' processing steps: Nucleated cell number was recorded as an estimate derived from reference gene primer amplification. Measured with immunoSEQ multiplex PCR; TCRdb has only the in-frame clones, and not every one. That table supplies the V and J calls and clone size; D and trimming were determined from the DNA. In the table there are just over 150,000 clones, around 93% of which are singletons. The TCR originated in a woman aged 45-60 years with acute or convalescent COVID-19. This chain uses TRBV21-1 with TRBJ2-1; TRBD1, as called in the table, went unchecked against the DNA. TRBV21-1 is flagged as a pseudogene. The sequenced material came from peripheral blood. The CDR3 loop reads CASTAPGQGNEQFF. CDR3 coding DNA: TGTGCCAGCACCGCACCGGGACAGGGGAATGAGCAGTTCTTC.